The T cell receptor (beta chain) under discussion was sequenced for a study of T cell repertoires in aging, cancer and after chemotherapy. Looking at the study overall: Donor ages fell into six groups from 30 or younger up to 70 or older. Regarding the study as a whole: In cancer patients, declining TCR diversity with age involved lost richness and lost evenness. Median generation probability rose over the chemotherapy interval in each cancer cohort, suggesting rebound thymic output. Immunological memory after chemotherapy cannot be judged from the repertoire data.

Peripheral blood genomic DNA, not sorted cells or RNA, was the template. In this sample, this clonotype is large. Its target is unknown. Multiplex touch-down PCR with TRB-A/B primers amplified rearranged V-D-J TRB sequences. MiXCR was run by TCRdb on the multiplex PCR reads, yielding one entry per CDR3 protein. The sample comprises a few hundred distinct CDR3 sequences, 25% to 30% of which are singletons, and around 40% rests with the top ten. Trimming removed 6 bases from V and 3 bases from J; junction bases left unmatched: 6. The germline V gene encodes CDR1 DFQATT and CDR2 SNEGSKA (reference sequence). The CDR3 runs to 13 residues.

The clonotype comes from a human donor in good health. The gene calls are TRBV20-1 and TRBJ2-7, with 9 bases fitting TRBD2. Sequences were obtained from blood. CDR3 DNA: TGCAGTGCCCCCGCGGGAGGGCTCTACGAGCAGTACTTC. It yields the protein CSAPAGGLYEQYF.